This T cell receptor (beta chain) comes out of a study of blood T cell repertoires in COVID-19 (TCRdb year 2020). For context, the study as a whole: Samples covering the acute and convalescent phases of COVID-19 were provided by collaborators in the United States, Italy and Spain. Deeply sampled blood TCRbeta repertoires from subjects exposed to, actively infected with, or recovered from COVID-19 were included in the dataset. The samples were drawn from two sources: the first 160 participants of the ongoing ImmuneRACE study, and approximately 1,300 subjects contributed by 6 global collaborators. The prospective study material was composed of cDNA or gDNA derived from T cells, B-cell-depleted T cells, or PBMCs. The sample metadata nearly always contained a de-identified subject ID, COVID-19 status, age in years and sex. The repertoires were released in a freely available public database intended as a resource for research on the immune response to SARS-CoV-2. Where available, HLA class I and class II types were obtained from metadata supplied by the sample provider rather than from assay-based typing.

TCRbeta CDR3 regions were amplified from genomic DNA using the immunoSEQ Assay, a bias-controlled multiplex PCR. For the original study's pipeline: Nucleated cell counts per sample were estimated from amplification of reference gene primers within the assay. Sequence reads were collapsed and filtered to measure the absolute abundance of every unique TCRbeta CDR3 rearrangement. For each sample, productive Simpson clonality was calculated by taking the square root of Simpson's diversity index across productive rearrangements. Drawn from immuneACCESS, this table holds only the in-frame rearrangements with V and J called that TCRdb kept. Clones are partly lost; checked studies trace under half to an unresolved V gene and leave the rest unexplained. For V, J and clone size, that table is used; D and trimming come from the DNA. This sample holds 150,000 to 200,000 clones; more than 75% were observed only once. The ten largest clones take up around 0.88% of the sample.

CDR1 and CDR2 are read off the germline V gene (reference sequence) as LNHDA and SQIVND. From the cysteine through the phenylalanine, the CDR3 covers 12 amino acids. Only the CDR3 region is kept as DNA, spanning 36 bases read in frame from base 1. V lost 5 bases and J lost 8 bases; the stretch between them is 11 bases long. Another Seattle source contributed samples from volunteer blood donors who had recovered from COVID-19. Collaborating institutions collected whole blood in K2EDTA tubes following their own protocols. Collaborator samples were shipped for TCRbeta analysis as frozen whole blood, isolated PBMCs, or DNA extracted from either sample type. The study at large found these results: The quantity of clinical and demographic metadata differed by source and by participant and was supplied without curation.

As for this clone: Its antigen specificity is not known. The sample holds no much larger clone one base away, and base qualities are not on file.

The receptor comes from a woman between 18 and 29 years old who had recovered from COVID-19. The sequenced material came from peripheral blood. Rearrangement joined TRBV19 to TRBJ2-3, with TRBD2 tentatively as D gene (6 bases match). The DNA sequence is given as TGTGCCAGTAGTGGACAAGCGGGTACGCAGTATTTT. It translates to CASSGQAGTQYF.